This T cell receptor (beta chain) was obtained from a study of regulatory T cells in long-lasting Graves disease. About the study: Newly diagnosed Graves' patients had taken antithyroid drugs under 3 months. Study observations and caveats: Newly diagnosed Graves' patients had higher TCR diversity than persistent ones.

This clonotype was seen a few times. Its antigen remains unknown. Assembly of TCR beta libraries relied on iRepertoire HTBI primers together with Arm-PCR of CDR3 regions. TCRdb re-called the multiplex PCR reads with MiXCR, one entry per CDR3 protein. The repertoire holds 680,000 or so distinct CDR3 sequences, roughly 15% seen once, with 15% to 20% in the top ten. Sample time point: newly diagnosed GD, antithyroid drugs for less than 3 months. PBMC RNA was the source of the TCR library. These data also featured in a second study, about T cells in Graves' hyperthyroidism and ophthalmopathy. This second study says: Each diagnosis was grounded in clinical symptoms, serum thyroxine and TRAb, thyroid ultrasound, and orbital computed tomography. HTBI primers were employed in a first-round RT-PCR of the TCR CDR3.

Sample: peripheral blood mononuclear cells (PBMCs), taken at new diagnosis, from a patient treated with antithyroid drugs. The origin of this receptor is a woman aged 30 to 39 with Graves disease.

This CDR3 is CASSPGPGSSGANVLTF. In DNA, the CDR3 is TGTGCCAGCAGCCCTGGTCCCGGGAGCTCTGGGGCCAACGTCCTGACTTTC. The chain has TRBV7-3 and TRBJ2-6; a possible D gene is TRBD2 (6 bases). This CDR3 contains 17 residues. The V and J ends lost 5 bases and 0 bases respectively, with 14 bases between them. Germline V lookup: CDR1 SGHTA, CDR2 FQGTGA.